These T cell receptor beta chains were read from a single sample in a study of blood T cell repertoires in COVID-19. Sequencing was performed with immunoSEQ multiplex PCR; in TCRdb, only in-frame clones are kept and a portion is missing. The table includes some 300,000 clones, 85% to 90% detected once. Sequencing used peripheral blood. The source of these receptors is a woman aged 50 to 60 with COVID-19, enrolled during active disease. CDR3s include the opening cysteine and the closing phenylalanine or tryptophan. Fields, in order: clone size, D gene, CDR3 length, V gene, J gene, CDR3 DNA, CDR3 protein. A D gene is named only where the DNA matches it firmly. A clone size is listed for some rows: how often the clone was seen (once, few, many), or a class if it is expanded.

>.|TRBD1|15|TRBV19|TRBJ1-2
TGTGCCAGTAGTAGGGCAAGGGGGACAGGGAGTGGCTACACCTTC
CASSRARGTGSGYTF
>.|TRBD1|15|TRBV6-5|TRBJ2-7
TGTGCCAGCAGTTACTCTGCAGGGGGTTCCTACGAGCAGTACTTC
CASSYSAGGSYEQYF
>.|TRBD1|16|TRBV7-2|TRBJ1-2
TGTGCCAGCAGCCATATGGGGACAGTAGCTAACTATGGCTACACCTTC
CASSHMGTVANYGYTF
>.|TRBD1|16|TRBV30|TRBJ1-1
TGTGCCTGGGGACACCGGGACAGAAGTCAGCACACTGAAGCTTTCTTT
CAWGHRDRSQHTEAFF
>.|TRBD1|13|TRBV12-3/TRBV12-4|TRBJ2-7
TGTGCCAGCAGGGGGACAGGGATCTACGAGCAGTACTTC
CASRGTGIYEQYF
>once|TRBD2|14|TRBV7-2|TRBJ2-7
TGTGCCAGCAGCCTGTCTAGCGGGAGTTACGAGCAGTACTTC
CASSLSSGSYEQYF
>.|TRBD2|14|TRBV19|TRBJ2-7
TGTGCCAGTAGTGGACTAGCGGGCACCTACGAGCAGTACTTC
CASSGLAGTYEQYF
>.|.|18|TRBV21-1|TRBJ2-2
TGTGCCAGCAGCAAAAGGGTACAGGGGGTCCCCAACACCGGGGAGCTGTTTTTT
CASSKRVQGVPNTGELFF
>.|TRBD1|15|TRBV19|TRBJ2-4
TGTGCCAGTAGTACTCCCCCAGGGGGCCAAAACATTCAGTACTTC
CASSTPPGGQNIQYF
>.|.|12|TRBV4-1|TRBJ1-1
TGCGCCAGCAGCCGTTCCGGGGCTGAAGCTTTCTTT
CASSRSGAEAFF
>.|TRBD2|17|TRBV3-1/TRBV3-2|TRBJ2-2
TGTGCCAGCAGCCATCCCGTACAAGCGGGAGTGACCGGGGAGCTGTTTTTT
CASSHPVQAGVTGELFF
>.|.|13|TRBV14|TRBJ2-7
TGTGCCAGCAGCCAAGATCGGGAATACGAGCAGTACTTC
CASSQDREYEQYF
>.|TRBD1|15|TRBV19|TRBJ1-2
TGTGCCAGTATCCGGGACAGGGGGCGAAACTATGGCTACACCTTC
CASIRDRGRNYGYTF
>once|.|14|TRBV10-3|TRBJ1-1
TGTGCCATCAGTGAGTCGGCGGTCAACACTGAAGCTTTCTTT
CAISESAVNTEAFF
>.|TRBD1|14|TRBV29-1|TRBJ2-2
TGCAGCGTTGACAGGACAGGGGGCACCGGGGAGCTGTTTTTT
CSVDRTGGTGELFF
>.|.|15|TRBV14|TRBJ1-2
TGTGCCAGCAGCCAAGTCAAACGCGGCCTTGGTGGCTACACCTTC
CASSQVKRGLGGYTF
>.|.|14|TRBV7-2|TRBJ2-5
TGTGCCAGCAGCTTATCTTTCGGGCAAGAGACCCAGTACTTC
CASSLSFGQETQYF
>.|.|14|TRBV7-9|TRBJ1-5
TGTGCCAGCAGCCAACAGCCTAGCAATCAGCCCCAGCATTTT
CASSQQPSNQPQHF
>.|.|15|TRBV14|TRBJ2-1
TGTGCCAGCAGCCAAGATACGGGTTTATCTCGGCCGCAGTTCTTC
CASSQDTGLSRPQFF
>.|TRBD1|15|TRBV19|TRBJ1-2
TGTGCCAGTAGTATTGGCCAGGGACAGACCTATGGCTACACCTTC
CASSIGQGQTYGYTF
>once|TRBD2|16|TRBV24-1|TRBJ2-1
TGTGCCACCAGTGATAGGACTAGCGGGATTGGAGATGAGCAGTTCTTC
CATSDRTSGIGDEQFF
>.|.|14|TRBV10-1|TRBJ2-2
TGCGCCAGCAGTGATAATTCGAACACCGGGGAGCTGTTTTTT
CASSDNSNTGELFF
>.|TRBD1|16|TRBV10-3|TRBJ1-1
TGTGCCATCAGTGACCTCGAGGGGGCGCGAGGCACTGAAGCTTTCTTT
CAISDLEGARGTEAFF
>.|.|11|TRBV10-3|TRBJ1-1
TGTGCCATCAGTGCGGGCACTGAAGCTTTCTTT
CAISAGTEAFF
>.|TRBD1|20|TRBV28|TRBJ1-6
TGTGCCAGCAGTCCCGGACAGGGGGTCTCGACGAGCTCCTATAATTCACCCCTCCACTTT
CASSPGQGVSTSSYNSPLHF
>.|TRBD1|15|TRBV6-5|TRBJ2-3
TGTGCCAGCCAAGAGGACAGGGGGCGGGTAGATACGCAGTATTTT
CASQEDRGRVDTQYF
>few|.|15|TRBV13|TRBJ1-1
TGTGCCAGCAGCTTAGATAGGACAGTCGACACTGAAGCTTTCTTT
CASSLDRTVDTEAFF
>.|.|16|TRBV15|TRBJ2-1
TGTGCCACCAGCCGGAGGGACTTATCTAACCACAATGAGCAGTTCTTC
CATSRRDLSNHNEQFF
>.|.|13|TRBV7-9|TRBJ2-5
TGTGCCAGCAGCTTCATGGTCGGGGAGACCCAGTACTTC
CASSFMVGETQYF
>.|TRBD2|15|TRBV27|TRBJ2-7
TGTGCCAGCAGGGGAGGTTGGGGAGGGCCCTACGAGCAGTACTTC
CASRGGWGGPYEQYF
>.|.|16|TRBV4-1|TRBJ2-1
TGCGCCAGCAGCCAAGATAGTGGGAGGACCTACAATGAGCAGTTCTTC
CASSQDSGRTYNEQFF
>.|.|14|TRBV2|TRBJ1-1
TGTGCCAGCAGGGGCATCTTTAGGAACACTGAAGCTTTCTTT
CASRGIFRNTEAFF
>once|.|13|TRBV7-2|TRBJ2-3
TGTGCCAGCAGCTCTCGACTAGCAGATACGCAGTATTTT
CASSSRLADTQYF
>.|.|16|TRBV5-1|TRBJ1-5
TGCGCCAGCAGCCTCGGGGATCACCGGGGCAATCAGCCCCAGCATTTT
CASSLGDHRGNQPQHF
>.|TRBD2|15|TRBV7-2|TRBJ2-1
TGTGCCAGCAGCCCGGGACTAGCTGCCTACAATGAGCAGTTCTTC
CASSPGLAAYNEQFF
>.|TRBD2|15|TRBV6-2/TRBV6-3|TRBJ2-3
TGTGCCAGCAGTTACACGCCTAGCGGACTTGATACGCAGTATTTT
CASSYTPSGLDTQYF
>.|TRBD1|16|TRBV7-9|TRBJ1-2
TGTGCCAGCAGCCTGACAGGGGGCGGTGCAATTGGCGGCTACACCTTC
CASSLTGGGAIGGYTF
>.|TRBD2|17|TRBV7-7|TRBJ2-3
TGTGCCAGCAGCCAAGCGGGGGGGGCTAGCGGGATTGATACGCAGTATTTT
CASSQAGGASGIDTQYF
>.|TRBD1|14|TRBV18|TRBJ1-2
TGTGCCAGCTCACCATCGGAGGGGGCAGATGGCTACACCTTC
CASSPSEGADGYTF
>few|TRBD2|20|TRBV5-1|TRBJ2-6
TGCGCCAGCAGCCCCCTACCACTCGGGACTAGCGGGAGTGGGGCCAACGTCCTGACTTTC
CASSPLPLGTSGSGANVLTF
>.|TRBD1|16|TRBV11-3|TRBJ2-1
TGTGCCAGCAGCTTATCCCAAACCGACAGGGGGATCGAGCAGTTCTTC
CASSLSQTDRGIEQFF
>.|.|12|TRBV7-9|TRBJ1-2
TGTGCCAGCAGCTTAGAACAGAGAGGCTACACCTTC
CASSLEQRGYTF
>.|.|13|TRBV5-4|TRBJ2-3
TGTGCAGCCGGAGCGGCTAGCACAGATACGCAGTATTTT
CAAGAASTDTQYF
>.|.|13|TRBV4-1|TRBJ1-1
TGCGCCAGCAGCCAAGCTCAGGACACTGATACTTTCTTT
CASSQAQDTDTFF
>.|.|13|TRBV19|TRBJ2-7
TGTGCCAGTAGTATGGTAGGGGGCTACGAGCAGTACTTC
CASSMVGGYEQYF
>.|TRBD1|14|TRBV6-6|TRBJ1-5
TGTGCCAGCGGAAAGACAGGGGTTAATCAGCCCCAGCATTTT
CASGKTGVNQPQHF
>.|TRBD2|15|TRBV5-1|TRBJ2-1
TGCGCCAGCAGCTCTACTAGCGGGAGGGAGAGTGAGCAGTTCTTC
CASSSTSGRESEQFF
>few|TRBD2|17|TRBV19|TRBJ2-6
TGTGCCAGTAGGCGACTAGCGGGAGGGTCTGGGGCCAACGTCCTGACTTTC
CASRRLAGGSGANVLTF
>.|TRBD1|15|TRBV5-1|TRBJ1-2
TGCGCCAGCAGCTTAGGACAGGGGGCGATCACTGGCTACACCTTC
CASSLGQGAITGYTF
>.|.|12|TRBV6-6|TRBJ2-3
TGTGCCAGCACCACTGACAGGTTAGCGCAGTATTTT
CASTTDRLAQYF
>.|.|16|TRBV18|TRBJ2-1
TGTGCCAGCTCACCACTTCGGGGGAGCTCCTACAATGAGCAGTTCTTC
CASSPLRGSSYNEQFF
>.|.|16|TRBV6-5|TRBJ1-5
TGTGCCAGCAGTTTAACCAGGTACTTTAGCAATCAGCCCCAGCATTTT
CASSLTRYFSNQPQHF
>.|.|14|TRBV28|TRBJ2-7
TGTGCCAGCAGTTTAGGCGGACTTGCCTACGAGCAGTACTTC
CASSLGGLAYEQYF
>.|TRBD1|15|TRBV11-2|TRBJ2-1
TGTGCCAGCAGCTTAGTGAGGACAGGGGCCAATGAGCAGTTCTTC
CASSLVRTGANEQFF
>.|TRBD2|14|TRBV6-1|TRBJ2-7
TGTGCCAGCAGTGATGGGAGGGGTAACTACGAGCAGTACTTC
CASSDGRGNYEQYF